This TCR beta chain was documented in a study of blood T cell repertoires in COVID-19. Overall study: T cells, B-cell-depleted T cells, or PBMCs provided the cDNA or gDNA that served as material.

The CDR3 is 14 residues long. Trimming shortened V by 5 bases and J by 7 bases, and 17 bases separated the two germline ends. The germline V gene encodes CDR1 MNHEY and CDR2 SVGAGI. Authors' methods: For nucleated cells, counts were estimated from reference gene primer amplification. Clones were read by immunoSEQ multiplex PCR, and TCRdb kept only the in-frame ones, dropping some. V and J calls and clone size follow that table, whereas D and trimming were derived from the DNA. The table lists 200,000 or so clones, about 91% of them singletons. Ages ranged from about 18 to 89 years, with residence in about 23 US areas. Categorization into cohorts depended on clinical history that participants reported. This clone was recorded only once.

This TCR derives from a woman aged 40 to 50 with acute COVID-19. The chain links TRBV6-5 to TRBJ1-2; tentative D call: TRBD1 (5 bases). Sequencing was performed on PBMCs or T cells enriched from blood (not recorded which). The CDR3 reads CASSRDQTGGGYTF. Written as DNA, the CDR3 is TGTGCCAGCAGTCGAGACCAAACCGGGGGTGGCTACACCTTC.